This T cell receptor (beta chain) emerged from a study of OX40 agonist ivuxolimab in advanced cancers. V was shortened by 4 bases and J by 5 bases, with 11 bases between the two germline ends. Germline CDR1 is GTSNPN and CDR2 is SVGIG (reference sequence). CDR3 length: 12 amino acids. Profiled with immunoSEQ multiplex PCR; TCRdb holds only in-frame clones, not every one. This sample has around 26,000 clones, with under 85% found just once. This clone was counted only a few times. Here the sequenced sample was CD4+ or CD8+ T cells sorted from blood, taken in a trial of the OX40 agonist ivuxolimab. The chain employs TRBV30 and TRBJ1-1; D possibly corresponds to TRBD1 (5 bases). The receptor comes from an adult with an advanced solid tumor such as melanoma, head and neck, liver or kidney cancer. For the CDR3, the DNA is TGTGCCTGGAACCCGGGGGGAACTGAAGCTTTCTTT. This encodes CAWNPGGTEAFF.